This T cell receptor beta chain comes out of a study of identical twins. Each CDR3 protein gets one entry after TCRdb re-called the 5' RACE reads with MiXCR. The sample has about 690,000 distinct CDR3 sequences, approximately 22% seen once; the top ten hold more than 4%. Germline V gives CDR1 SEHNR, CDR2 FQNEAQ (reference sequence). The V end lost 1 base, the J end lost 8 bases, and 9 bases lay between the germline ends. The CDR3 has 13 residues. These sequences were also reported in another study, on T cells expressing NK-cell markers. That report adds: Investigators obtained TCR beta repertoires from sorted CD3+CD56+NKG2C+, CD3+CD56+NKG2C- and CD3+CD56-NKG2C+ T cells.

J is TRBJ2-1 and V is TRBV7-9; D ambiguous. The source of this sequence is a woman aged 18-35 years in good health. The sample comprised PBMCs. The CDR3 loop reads CASSLVGLDEQFF. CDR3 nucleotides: TGTGCCAGCAGCTTAGTGGGGTTGGATGAGCAGTTCTTC.